Listed below are T cell receptor beta chains from one sample, sequenced in a study of response to subunit inactivated influenza vaccine. In TCRdb, the RT-PCR reads were re-called with MiXCR into one record per CDR3 protein. The table records under 750,000 distinct CDR3 sequences, approximately 12% of them present only once. The specimen comprised PBMCs from blood, sampled on the day of vaccination. These receptors all stem from a man aged 45 to 65 who received an inactivated influenza vaccine. Both conserved end residues are part of each CDR3. The order of the fields is clone size, D gene, J gene, V gene, CDR3 DNA, CDR3 protein. A D gene is named only where the DNA matches it firmly. Clone size is shown for a subset of rows, as once, few, many or a class of expanded clone.

size: few; D: .; J: TRBJ1-2; V: TRBV20-1; DNA: TGCAGTGCTAGAGATTATCAGGGTACATCTGGCTACACCTTC; CDR3: CSARDYQGTSGYTF
size: few; D: .; J: TRBJ2-1; V: TRBV12-3/TRBV12-4; DNA: TGTGCCAGCAGAGGGGTCGCGGTTTCCTACAATGAGCAGTTCTTC; CDR3: CASRGVAVSYNEQFF
size: few; D: .; J: TRBJ2-7; V: TRBV25-1; DNA: TGTGCCAGCAGTGAAATCGCGGGACCATCCTACGAGCAGTACTTC; CDR3: CASSEIAGPSYEQYF
size: many; D: .; J: TRBJ2-5; V: TRBV5-1; DNA: TGCGCCAGCAGATATGAAGAGACCCAGTACTTC; CDR3: CASRYEETQYF
size: .; D: TRBD1; J: TRBJ2-7; V: TRBV23-1; DNA: TGCGCCAGCAGTCAACCACAGGGGGCCTACGAGCAGTACTTC; CDR3: CASSQPQGAYEQYF
size: .; D: TRBD2; J: TRBJ2-1; V: TRBV7-6; DNA: TGTGCCAGCAGCTTACTCACCCCGGCTAGCGGGGGAAGGATTGAGCAGTTCTTC; CDR3: CASSLLTPASGGRIEQFF
size: once; D: TRBD2; J: TRBJ2-1; V: TRBV20-1; DNA: TGCAGTGCCCAGGGACTAGCGCCCAGGAATGAGCAGTTCTTC; CDR3: CSAQGLAPRNEQFF
size: .; D: .; J: TRBJ2-3; V: TRBV6-6; DNA: TGTGCCAGCAGTTACTCGAACGGGGATACGCAGTATTTT; CDR3: CASSYSNGDTQYF
size: .; D: .; J: TRBJ2-7; V: TRBV20-1; DNA: TGCAGTGCTAAAGGACGGACCACCTACGAGCAGTACTTC; CDR3: CSAKGRTTYEQYF
size: .; D: .; J: TRBJ2-5; V: TRBV10-3; DNA: TGTGCCATCAGTGGAGCAGGGGAAAAGGAGCTGGAGACCCAGTACTTC; CDR3: CAISGAGEKELETQYF
size: .; D: .; J: TRBJ2-5; V: TRBV29-1; DNA: TGCAGCGTTGAGGAGGGACATTACCAAGAGACCCAGTACTTC; CDR3: CSVEEGHYQETQYF
size: many; D: .; J: TRBJ2-2; V: TRBV20-1; DNA: TGCAGTGCTAGAGATAATTTATTAAAGGGCGGGACACGGGCGGCCGGGGAGCTGTTTTTT; CDR3: CSARDNLLKGGTRAAGELFF
size: few; D: .; J: TRBJ1-4; V: TRBV20-1; DNA: TGCAGTGCTAGTTCTGTGGCTAATGAAAAACTGTTTTTT; CDR3: CSASSVANEKLFF
size: few; D: .; J: TRBJ2-7; V: TRBV7-8; DNA: TGTGCCAGCAGCTTATATGCCCGCGGTTTGCCCGAGCAGTACTTC; CDR3: CASSLYARGLPEQYF
size: .; D: .; J: TRBJ1-1; V: TRBV12-5; DNA: TGTGCTAGTGGTTATGGGGGCGGGAACACTGAAGCTTTCTTT; CDR3: CASGYGGGNTEAFF
size: few; D: .; J: TRBJ1-1; V: TRBV4-3; DNA: TGCGCCAGCAGCCAAGCCCAAGGCACTGAAGCTTTCTTT; CDR3: CASSQAQGTEAFF
size: many; D: .; J: TRBJ1-1; V: TRBV27; DNA: TGTGCCAGCAGTTCTTACACTGAAGCTTTCTTT; CDR3: CASSSYTEAFF
size: .; D: TRBD1; J: TRBJ1-6; V: TRBV6-1; DNA: TGTGCCAGCAGTCCTTCCGGGACAGGGACCTATAATTCACCCCTCCACTTT; CDR3: CASSPSGTGTYNSPLHF
size: many; D: .; J: TRBJ2-7; V: TRBV21-1; DNA: TGTGCCAGCAGCTACAGGGAATTGGCCGGAATTGCCGAGCAGTACTTC; CDR3: CASSYRELAGIAEQYF
size: .; D: .; J: TRBJ1-5; V: TRBV10-3; DNA: TGTGCCATCAGTGAGTCGAGGGCGAATCAGCCCCAGCATTTT; CDR3: CAISESRANQPQHF
size: .; D: TRBD2; J: TRBJ2-1; V: TRBV12-3/TRBV12-4; DNA: TGTGCCAGCACCTCAGGACTAGCGGAAACAAATGAGCAGTTCTTC; CDR3: CASTSGLAETNEQFF
size: .; D: TRBD1; J: TRBJ1-3; V: TRBV5-1; DNA: TGCGCCAGCAGCTTAACCGGGACAGGGCTCTCTGGAAACACCATATATTTT; CDR3: CASSLTGTGLSGNTIYF
size: few; D: TRBD1; J: TRBJ1-2; V: TRBV12-3/TRBV12-4; DNA: TGTGCCAGCAGTTTAACAGGGGGCGAACTTTATGGCTACACCTTC; CDR3: CASSLTGGELYGYTF
size: many; D: .; J: TRBJ2-1; V: TRBV11-1; DNA: TGTGCCAGCAGCTTAGTCGTATCGGAGATGTCTCGCAATGAGCAGTTCTTC; CDR3: CASSLVVSEMSRNEQFF
size: many; D: .; J: TRBJ2-1; V: TRBV6-5; DNA: TGTGCCAGCAGTTACGGAGTGAATGAGCAGTTCTTC; CDR3: CASSYGVNEQFF
size: few; D: .; J: TRBJ2-2; V: TRBV15; DNA: TGTGCCACCAGCAGCAGAAACAGGTCCACCGGGGAGCTGTTTTTT; CDR3: CATSSRNRSTGELFF
size: many; D: TRBD1; J: TRBJ2-3; V: TRBV6-2/TRBV6-3; DNA: TGTGCCAGCAGCGACAGGGTCGGTGGAGGAGATACGCAGTATTTT; CDR3: CASSDRVGGGDTQYF
size: .; D: .; J: TRBJ2-2; V: TRBV11-2; DNA: TGTGCCAGCAGCTTAATCCGGGGGAATCGGACCGGGGAGCTGTTTTTT; CDR3: CASSLIRGNRTGELFF
size: .; D: TRBD1; J: TRBJ2-3; V: TRBV18; DNA: TGTGCCAGCTCACCACGCATGGGACAGATTTTCACAGATACGCAGTATTTT; CDR3: CASSPRMGQIFTDTQYF
size: once; D: TRBD2; J: TRBJ2-7; V: TRBV18; DNA: TGTGCCAGCTCACCACCGTGGGGGGGTCGGTACGAGCAGTACTTC; CDR3: CASSPPWGGRYEQYF
size: .; D: .; J: TRBJ2-7; V: TRBV4-2; DNA: TGTGCCAGCAGCCAAGACGTCTCCTGGCGCTGGGGAGCAATTTTCGAGCAGTACTTC; CDR3: CASSQDVSWRWGAIFEQYF
size: .; D: .; J: TRBJ2-3; V: TRBV12-3/TRBV12-4; DNA: TGTGCCAGCAGTTTTTCGGCTAGTCGTCCAGATACGCAGTATTTT; CDR3: CASSFSASRPDTQYF
size: .; D: .; J: TRBJ1-1; V: TRBV20-1; DNA: TGCAGTGCTCCCCGGGACAACATGAACACTGAAGCTTTCTTT; CDR3: CSAPRDNMNTEAFF
size: .; D: .; J: TRBJ1-6; V: TRBV11-2; DNA: TGTGCCAGCAGCGTCGGATCCGGGACCGGATATAATTCACCCCTCCACTTT; CDR3: CASSVGSGTGYNSPLHF
size: .; D: TRBD2; J: TRBJ2-7; V: TRBV7-8; DNA: TGTGCCAGCAGCTTACAAACTAGCGGAACCTACGAGCAGTACTTC; CDR3: CASSLQTSGTYEQYF
size: few; D: TRBD1; J: TRBJ2-7; V: TRBV5-1; DNA: TGCGCCAGCAGCCCGACAGGGAGTAGGGAGCAGTACTTC; CDR3: CASSPTGSREQYF
size: many; D: .; J: TRBJ2-3; V: TRBV20-1; DNA: TGCAGTGCTAGAACCGGGCCTCTAAATGGGGCAGATACGCAGTATTTT; CDR3: CSARTGPLNGADTQYF
size: .; D: TRBD2; J: TRBJ2-1; V: TRBV9; DNA: TGTGCCAGCAGCGTAGAGCAAGCGGGGAATAATGAGCAGTTCTTC; CDR3: CASSVEQAGNNEQFF
size: few; D: TRBD2; J: TRBJ2-7; V: TRBV7-9; DNA: TGTGCCAGCACCAGCCCAGCCTCAGCGGGATCCGAGCAGTACTTC; CDR3: CASTSPASAGSEQYF